These T cell receptor beta chains were read from a single sample in a study of blood T cell repertoires in COVID-19. Here immunoSEQ multiplex PCR was the method, and the copy in TCRdb shows in-frame clones only, minus some. The sample records over 300,000 clones, around 86% being singletons. The sample taken for sequencing was PBMCs or T cells enriched from blood (not recorded which). The receptors come from a woman in her late teens or twenties who had recovered from COVID-19. The CDR3 runs from the conserved cysteine through the conserved F or W. D genes are given only for firm matches. Size is omitted from some rows. Given values are once, few, many or a class for expanded clones.

abundance | j_gene | v_gene | d_gene | CDR3aa | CDR3nt
. | TRBJ1-1 | TRBV5-1 | TRBD1 | CASSFDSWAGGSTEAFF | TGCGCCAGCAGCTTCGACAGTTGGGCAGGGGGATCCACTGAAGCTTTCTTT
. | TRBJ1-3 | TRBV10-2 | . | CASSETGSGNTIYF | TGCGCCAGCAGTGAAACAGGGTCTGGAAACACCATATATTTT
. | TRBJ1-3 | TRBV2 | TRBD1 | CASRTGQGSGNTIYF | TGTGCCAGCAGGACTGGACAGGGAAGTGGAAACACCATATATTTT
. | TRBJ2-7 | TRBV28 | TRBD1 | CASIAGQGAREQYF | TGTGCCAGCATTGCGGGACAGGGGGCCCGTGAGCAGTACTTC
. | TRBJ2-3 | TRBV11-2 | . | CASSQIREQYF | TGTGCCAGCAGCCAAATCCGGGAGCAGTATTTT
. | TRBJ1-2 | TRBV19 | TRBD1 | CASDPGQGSLYGYTF | TGTGCCAGTGACCCAGGACAGGGTTCACTCTATGGCTACACCTTC
. | TRBJ2-1 | TRBV2 | . | CASSEAVGQGGRNEQFF | TGTGCCAGCAGTGAAGCAGTCGGCCAGGGAGGAAGGAATGAGCAGTTCTTC
. | TRBJ2-7 | TRBV9 | . | CASSVSPSYEQYF | TGTGCCAGCAGCGTATCCCCTTCCTACGAGCAGTACTTC
. | TRBJ1-1 | TRBV7-9 | TRBD1 | CASSSRYVGTGSNTEAFF | TGTGCCAGCAGCTCACGTTACGTTGGGACAGGGTCGAACACTGAAGCTTTCTTT
. | TRBJ1-5 | TRBV5-8 | . | CASSIDTGNQPQHF | TGTGCCAGCAGCATCGATACGGGCAATCAGCCCCAGCATTTT
. | TRBJ2-3 | TRBV4-1 | TRBD2 | CASSSASGGDTQYF | TGCGCCAGCAGCTCGGCCAGCGGGGGAGATACGCAGTATTTT
. | TRBJ1-1 | TRBV20-1 | TRBD1 | CSASPYQQGIGNTEAFF | TGCAGTGCTAGTCCCTATCAACAGGGGATAGGGAACACTGAAGCTTTCTTT
. | TRBJ2-2 | TRBV19 | . | CASTPRGYDTGELFF | TGTGCCAGTACCCCGAGGGGGTACGACACCGGGGAGCTGTTTTTT
. | TRBJ2-1 | TRBV19 | . | CASSITGPAGQFF | TGTGCCAGTAGTATCACAGGGCCTGCTGGGCAGTTCTTC
. | TRBJ1-6 | TRBV5-1 | . | CASSFGEIGSPLHF | TGCGCCAGCAGCTTTGGGGAGATCGGTTCACCCCTCCACTTT
. | TRBJ1-6 | TRBV18 | TRBD1 | CASSRAGGADSPLHF | TGTGCCAGCTCACGGGCAGGGGGCGCGGATTCACCCCTCCACTTT
few | TRBJ1-2 | TRBV10-3 | TRBD1 | CAISLTPGQGSYGYTF | TGTGCCATCAGTTTAACTCCCGGACAGGGTTCCTATGGCTACACCTTC
. | TRBJ2-5 | TRBV28 | . | CASSLYRSQETQYF | TGTGCCAGCAGTCTCTACAGGAGCCAAGAGACCCAGTACTTC
few | TRBJ1-2 | TRBV19 | . | CASSPQEGANYGYTF | TGTGCCAGTAGTCCGCAGGAGGGTGCTAACTATGGCTACACCTTC
. | TRBJ2-7 | TRBV25-1 | . | CASSEPGHEQYF | TGTGCCAGCAGTGAGCCAGGGCACGAGCAGTACTTC
. | TRBJ2-7 | TRBV3-1/TRBV3-2 | . | CASSQPGHSSYEQYF | TGTGCCAGCAGCCAACCGGGACACAGCTCCTACGAGCAGTACTTC
. | TRBJ2-1 | TRBV9 | TRBD2 | CASSGLGTGLARNEQFF | TGTGCCAGCAGCGGCTTGGGGACCGGACTAGCGAGGAATGAGCAGTTCTTC
. | TRBJ2-7 | TRBV10-3 | TRBD2 | CAIRAGTSGSSEQYF | TGTGCCATCCGTGCTGGGACTAGCGGGAGCAGTGAGCAGTACTTC
. | TRBJ1-2 | TRBV28 | . | CASSFGGAKLGYTF | TGTGCCAGCAGTTTTGGGGGGGCGAAGCTCGGCTACACCTTC
. | TRBJ1-2 | TRBV4-1 | . | CASSQDAGSYGYTF | TGCGCCAGCAGCCAAGATGCGGGAAGCTATGGCTACACCTTC
few | TRBJ2-7 | TRBV29-1 | . | CSVRGVSSSYEQYF | TGCAGCGTTCGAGGTGTTTCCAGCTCCTACGAGCAGTACTTC
. | TRBJ1-6 | TRBV27 | TRBD1 | CASSSPDRGLSPLHF | TGTGCCAGCAGTTCGCCCGACAGGGGGCTCTCACCCCTCCACTTT
. | TRBJ1-3 | TRBV18 | . | CASSPWEGGIGNTIYF | TGTGCCAGCTCACCATGGGAAGGGGGAATTGGAAACACCATATATTTT
. | TRBJ1-1 | TRBV7-9 | . | CASSSPGVVFMNTEAFF | TGTGCCAGCAGCTCACCGGGAGTAGTGTTCATGAACACTGAAGCTTTCTTT
few | TRBJ2-2 | TRBV11-3 | TRBD1 | CASSQRQGSRELFF | TGTGCCAGCAGCCAGCGACAGGGATCTAGGGAGCTGTTTTTT
. | TRBJ2-7 | TRBV19 | TRBD2 | CASSIASGNYEQYF | TGTGCCAGTAGTATTGCTAGCGGAAACTACGAGCAGTACTTC
. | TRBJ2-7 | TRBV19 | . | CASSPLPSYEQYF | TGTGCCAGTAGTCCCCTTCCCAGTTACGAGCAGTACTTC
. | TRBJ2-2 | TRBV28 | . | CASSSLTGRNTGELFF | TGTGCCAGCAGTTCCTTGACAGGCCGGAACACCGGGGAGCTGTTTTTT
. | TRBJ1-1 | TRBV30 | TRBD1 | CAWSVQGDTEAFF | TGTGCCTGGAGTGTACAGGGGGATACTGAAGCTTTCTTT
. | TRBJ2-7 | TRBV28 | TRBD2 | CASSLFRTGTSGRAGVSYEQYF | TGTGCCAGCAGTTTATTTCGGACAGGGACTAGCGGGAGGGCCGGCGTTTCCTACGAGCAGTACTTC
. | TRBJ2-3 | TRBV7-9 | . | CASSLGAAGPSTDTQYF | TGTGCCAGCAGCTTAGGAGCAGCGGGCCCTAGCACAGATACGCAGTATTTT
. | TRBJ2-6 | TRBV18 | TRBD1 | CASSPPGQESSGANVLTF | TGTGCCAGCTCACCACCGGGACAGGAAAGCTCTGGGGCCAACGTCCTGACTTTC
. | TRBJ2-2 | TRBV7-9 | . | CASTLPAVSTGELFF | TGTGCCAGCACCCTTCCCGCCGTGAGCACCGGGGAGCTGTTTTTT
. | TRBJ2-7 | TRBV18 | TRBD2 | CASSLESGAYEQYF | TGTGCCAGCTCACTTGAGAGCGGGGCCTACGAGCAGTACTTC
. | TRBJ1-1 | TRBV7-9 | TRBD1 | CASSKPGQGLMNTEAFF | TGTGCCAGCAGCAAACCGGGACAGGGTCTCATGAACACTGAAGCTTTCTTT
. | TRBJ2-1 | TRBV13 | . | CASSLMGASYNEQFF | TGTGCCAGCAGCTTAATGGGGGCGTCCTACAATGAGCAGTTCTTC
. | TRBJ1-2 | TRBV5-1 | . | CASSLDSGGWGYTF | TGCGCCAGCAGCTTGGATTCAGGAGGTTGGGGCTACACCTTC
. | TRBJ1-1 | TRBV14 | . | CASSFEHNTEAFF | TGTGCCAGCAGCTTTGAGCATAACACTGAAGCTTTCTTT
. | TRBJ1-2 | TRBV2 | TRBD1 | CASREGQGFYYGYTF | TGTGCCAGCAGGGAGGGACAGGGGTTTTACTATGGCTACACCTTC
. | TRBJ1-6 | TRBV30 | TRBD1 | CAWSGQGSPLHF | TGTGCCTGGAGCGGACAGGGATCACCCCTCCACTTT
. | TRBJ1-2 | TRBV10-3 | TRBD1 | CAISEPLAGTGSYGYTF | TGTGCCATCAGTGAGCCCCTCGCGGGGACAGGTTCCTATGGCTACACCTTC
once | TRBJ1-1 | TRBV11-2 | . | CASRQANMNTEAFF | TGTGCCAGCAGACAGGCCAACATGAACACTGAAGCTTTCTTT
. | TRBJ2-5 | TRBV30 | TRBD1 | CAWKGAWETQYF | TGTGCCTGGAAGGGGGCCTGGGAGACCCAGTACTTC
. | TRBJ2-1 | TRBV19 | . | CASTGDTYNEQFF | TGTGCCAGTACCGGGGACACCTACAATGAGCAGTTCTTC
once | TRBJ2-6 | TRBV2 | . | CASSFYRGGPGANVLTF | TGTGCCAGCAGTTTCTACAGGGGGGGGCCTGGGGCCAACGTCCTGACTTTC
. | TRBJ2-5 | TRBV7-9 | . | CASSFPGGLQETQYF | TGTGCCAGCAGCTTTCCAGGCGGACTTCAAGAGACCCAGTACTTC
once | TRBJ1-1 | TRBV18 | . | CASSTTETRTFRGTEAFF | TGTGCCAGCTCAACTACCGAAACAAGGACCTTTCGGGGCACTGAAGCTTTCTTT
. | TRBJ1-1 | TRBV2 | . | CASCRNTEAFF | TGTGCCAGTTGTAGGAACACTGAAGCTTTCTTT
. | TRBJ1-4 | TRBV6-6 | . | CASSYQGPGLEKLFF | TGTGCCAGCAGTTACCAAGGACCGGGACTTGAAAAACTGTTTTTT
once | TRBJ1-1 | TRBV7-2 | . | CASSLLQVGNTEAFF | TGTGCCAGCAGCTTACTGCAGGTAGGGAACACTGAAGCTTTCTTT
once | TRBJ1-1 | TRBV9 | TRBD1 | CASSVGLTGAAMNTEAFF | TGTGCCAGCAGCGTAGGCTTAACAGGGGCTGCAATGAACACTGAAGCTTTCTTT
. | TRBJ2-3 | TRBV6-1 | . | CASSELGPEDTQYF | TGTGCCAGCAGTGAACTGGGCCCCGAAGATACGCAGTATTTT